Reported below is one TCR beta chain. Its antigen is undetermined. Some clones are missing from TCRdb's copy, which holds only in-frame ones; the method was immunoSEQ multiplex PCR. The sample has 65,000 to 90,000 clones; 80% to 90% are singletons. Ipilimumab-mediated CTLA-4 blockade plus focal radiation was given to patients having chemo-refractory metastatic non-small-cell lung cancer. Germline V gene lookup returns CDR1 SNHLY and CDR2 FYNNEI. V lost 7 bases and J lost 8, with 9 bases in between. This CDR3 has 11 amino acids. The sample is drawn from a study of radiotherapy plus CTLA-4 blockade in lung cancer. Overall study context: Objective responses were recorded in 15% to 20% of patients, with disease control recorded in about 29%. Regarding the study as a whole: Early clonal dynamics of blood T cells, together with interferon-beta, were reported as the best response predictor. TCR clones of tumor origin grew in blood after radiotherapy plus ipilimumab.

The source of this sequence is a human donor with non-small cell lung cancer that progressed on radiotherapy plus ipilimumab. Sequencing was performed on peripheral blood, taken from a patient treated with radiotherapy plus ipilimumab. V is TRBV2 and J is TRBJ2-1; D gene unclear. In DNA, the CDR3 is TGTGCCAGCATCGGGTCGGATGAGCAGTTCTTC. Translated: CASIGSDEQFF.